This T cell receptor beta chain was sequenced for a study of blood T cell repertoires in COVID-19. As for the study in general: Samples taken during acute and convalescent COVID-19 were collected in the United States, Italy and Spain.

Authors' methods: Nucleated cell counts were estimated from reference gene primer amplification. Generated by immunoSEQ multiplex PCR, the TCRdb table keeps only in-frame clones and is missing some. V and J calls and clone size follow that table, whereas D and trimming were derived from the DNA. The table shows about 220,000 clones, with roughly 80% occurring only once. Looked up from germline, CDR1 is SGHRS and CDR2 is YFSETQ. The germline V and J ends were trimmed by 4 bases and 1 base, with 8 bases remaining between them. The CDR3 length is 13 residues. The origin of this receptor is a human donor in a cohort sampled during active COVID-19. The sequenced material came from peripheral blood. The rearrangement uses TRBV5-1 and TRBJ1-1; maybe TRBD1 (6 bases). CDR3 DNA: TGCGCCAGCAGCCGGACAGAGAACACTGAAGCTTTCTTT. Translating it yields CASSRTENTEAFF.